The clone carrying this TCR beta chain was counted only a few times. Its target is unknown. The protocol was immunoSEQ multiplex PCR, while the TCRdb copy is restricted to in-frame clones and leaves out a portion. Among around 200,000 clones listed, roughly 80% were seen once. The sample comes from a study of cytomegalovirus exposure and HLA in healthy donors. General study results and limits: The TCR clusters that emerged in the first cohort tended, a later analysis found, to co-occur in the 120 or so validation repertoires.

Trimming pared 7 bases from V and 8 bases from J, leaving 14 bases between. CDR3 length: 12 amino acids. Germline CDR1 is SNHLY and CDR2 is FYNNEI. Sequencing used PBMCs. The source of this sequence is a woman aged 18-35 years in good health and CMV-seropositive. V and J are TRBV2 and TRBJ1-2, with a weak D call TRBD1 (5 bases). The CDR3 reads CASTEEGRGYTF. CDR3 DNA sequence: TGTGCCAGCACAGAGGAGGGGCGCGGCTACACCTTC.